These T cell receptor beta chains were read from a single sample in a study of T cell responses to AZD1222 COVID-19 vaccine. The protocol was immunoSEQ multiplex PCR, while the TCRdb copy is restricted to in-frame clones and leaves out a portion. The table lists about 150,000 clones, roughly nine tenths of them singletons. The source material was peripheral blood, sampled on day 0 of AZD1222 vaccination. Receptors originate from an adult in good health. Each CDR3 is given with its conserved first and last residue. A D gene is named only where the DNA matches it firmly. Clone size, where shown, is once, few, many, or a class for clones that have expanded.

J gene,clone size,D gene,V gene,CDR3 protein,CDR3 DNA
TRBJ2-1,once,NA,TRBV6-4,CASSDGGGSYNEQFF,TGTGCCAGCAGTGACGGGGGTGGGTCCTACAATGAGCAGTTCTTC
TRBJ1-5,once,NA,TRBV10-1,CASSSEGKEDQPQHF,TGCGCCAGCAGTTCTGAGGGTAAGGAGGATCAGCCCCAGCATTTT
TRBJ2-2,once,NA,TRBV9,CASSTFNTGELFF,TGTGCCAGCAGCACCTTCAACACCGGGGAGCTGTTTTTT
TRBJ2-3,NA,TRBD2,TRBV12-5,CASGLVQSGGLYTQYF,TGTGCTAGTGGTTTGGTACAGTCGGGAGGGCTATATACGCAGTATTTT
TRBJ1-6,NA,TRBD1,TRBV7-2,CASSVTIRTGGGNSPLHF,TGTGCCAGCAGTGTCACCATTAGGACAGGGGGCGGTAATTCACCCCTCCACTTT
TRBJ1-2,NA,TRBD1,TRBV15,CATSRDETGRINGYTF,TGTGCCACCAGCCGAGACGAGACAGGGAGAATCAATGGCTACACCTTC
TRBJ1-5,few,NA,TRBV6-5,CASRGWRGSNQPQHF,TGTGCCAGCAGGGGGTGGAGGGGTAGCAATCAGCCCCAGCATTTT
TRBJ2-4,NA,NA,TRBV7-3,CASSSGGAMAKNIQYF,TGTGCCAGCAGCTCCGGGGGAGCGATGGCCAAAAACATTCAGTACTTC
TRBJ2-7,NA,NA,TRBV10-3,CAISAGQFLSSYEQYF,TGTGCCATCAGTGCAGGACAGTTCCTTAGCTCCTACGAGCAGTACTTC
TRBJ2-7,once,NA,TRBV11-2,CASSPRGGGPHYEQYF,TGTGCCAGCAGCCCTCGTGGTGGCGGGCCCCACTACGAGCAGTACTTC
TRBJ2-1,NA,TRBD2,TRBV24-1,CATSDAIAGGPQFF,TGTGCCACCAGTGATGCTATAGCGGGAGGGCCACAGTTCTTC
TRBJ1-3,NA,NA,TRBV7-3,CASSMDNSGNTIYF,TGTGCCAGCAGTATGGATAACTCTGGAAACACCATATATTTT
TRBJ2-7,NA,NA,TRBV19,CASSIQGSYEQYF,TGTGCCAGTAGTATTCAGGGCTCCTACGAGCAGTACTTC
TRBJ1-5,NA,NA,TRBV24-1,CATSERGNNQPQHF,TGTGCCACCAGTGAGAGGGGAAACAATCAGCCCCAGCATTTT
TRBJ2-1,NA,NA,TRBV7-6,CASSLNLRYNEQFF,TGTGCCAGCAGCTTGAACCTTAGATACAATGAGCAGTTCTTC
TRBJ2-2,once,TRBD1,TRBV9,CASSVESRTGYPGELFF,TGTGCCAGCAGCGTAGAATCCAGGACAGGGTATCCCGGGGAGCTGTTTTTT
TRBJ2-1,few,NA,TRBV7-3,CASSLGAQAGPGNEQFF,TGTGCCAGCAGCTTAGGGGCCCAAGCGGGCCCAGGGAATGAGCAGTTCTTC
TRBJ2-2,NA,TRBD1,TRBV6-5,CASRRQGSGELFF,TGTGCCAGCAGACGACAGGGCAGCGGGGAGCTGTTTTTT
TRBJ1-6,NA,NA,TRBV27,CASSYREGSPLHF,TGTGCCAGCAGTTACAGGGAGGGTTCACCCCTCCACTTT
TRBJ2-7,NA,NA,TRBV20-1,CSASERDGGRYEQYF,TGCAGTGCTAGTGAAAGGGACGGAGGAAGGTACGAGCAGTACTTC
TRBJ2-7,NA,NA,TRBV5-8,CASSLSGQRYEQYF,TGTGCCAGCAGCTTGTCCGGCCAGCGCTACGAGCAGTACTTC
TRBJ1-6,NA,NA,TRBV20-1,CSASGGQAGVF,TGCAGTGCTAGTGGGGGGCAGGCGGGGGTTTTT
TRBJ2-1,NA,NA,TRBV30,CAWIWASSYNEQFF,TGTGCCTGGATATGGGCGAGCTCCTACAATGAGCAGTTCTTC
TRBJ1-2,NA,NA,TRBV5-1,CASSLAPSRTANYGYTF,TGCGCCAGCAGCTTGGCCCCGAGCAGGACAGCTAACTATGGCTACACCTTC
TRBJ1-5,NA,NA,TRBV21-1,CASSKAQPQHF,TGTGCCAGCAGCAAGGCTCAGCCCCAGCATTTT
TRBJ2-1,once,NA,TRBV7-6,CASSLGTLTSRRAIYNEQFF,TGTGCCAGCAGCTTAGGCACCCTTACCTCCAGGAGGGCGATATACAATGAGCAGTTCTTC
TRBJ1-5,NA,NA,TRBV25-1,CASSDGGNQPQHF,TGTGCCAGCAGTGATGGGGGGAATCAGCCCCAGCATTTT
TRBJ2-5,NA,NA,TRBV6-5,CASSYVRAGMQETQYF,TGTGCCAGCAGTTACGTTCGGGCAGGAATGCAAGAGACCCAGTACTTC
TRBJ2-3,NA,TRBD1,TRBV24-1,CATFLPGQFTDTQYF,TGTGCCACCTTTCTTCCGGGACAGTTCACAGATACGCAGTATTTT
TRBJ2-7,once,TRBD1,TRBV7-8,CASIPSGGQGTYEQYF,TGTGCCAGCATCCCCTCCGGGGGACAGGGAACCTACGAGCAGTACTTC
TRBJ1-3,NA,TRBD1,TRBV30,CAWSRDSRTGNTIYF,TGTGCCTGGAGTCGGGACAGTAGGACTGGAAACACCATATATTTT
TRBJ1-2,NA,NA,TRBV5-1,CASSLEGDTNYGYTF,TGCGCCAGCAGCTTGGAAGGAGATACTAACTATGGCTACACCTTC
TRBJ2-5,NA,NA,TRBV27,CASSLTRVETQYF,TGTGCCAGCAGTTTAACTCGGGTCGAGACCCAGTACTTC
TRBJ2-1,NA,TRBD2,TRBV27,CASSRLAEIYNEQFF,TGTGCCAGCAGTAGACTAGCGGAGATCTACAATGAGCAGTTCTTC
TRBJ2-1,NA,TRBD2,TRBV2,CARGLAGPREYQNEQFF,TGTGCCAGAGGACTAGCGGGACCTCGGGAGTATCAAAATGAGCAGTTCTTC
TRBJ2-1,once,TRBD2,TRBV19,CASSITGTRLREQFF,TGTGCCAGTAGTATTACCGGGACTAGGCTTCGGGAGCAGTTCTTC
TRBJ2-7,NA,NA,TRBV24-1,CATVDLYEQYF,TGTGCCACCGTCGATCTCTACGAGCAGTACTTC
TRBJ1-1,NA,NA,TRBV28,CASSLGHTEAFF,TGTGCCAGCAGTTTAGGGCACACTGAAGCTTTCTTT
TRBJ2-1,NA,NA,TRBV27,CASSRRGWYNEQFF,TGTGCCAGCAGCAGGAGGGGTTGGTACAATGAGCAGTTCTTC
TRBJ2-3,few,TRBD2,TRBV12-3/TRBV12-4,CATSTSGRDTQYF,TGTGCCACCTCTACTAGCGGGAGAGATACGCAGTATTTT
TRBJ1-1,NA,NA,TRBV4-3,CASSQDPGNKGEAFF,TGCGCCAGCAGCCAAGATCCGGGCAATAAGGGGGAAGCTTTCTTT
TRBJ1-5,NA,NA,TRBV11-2,CASSLDGKGGQPQHF,TGTGCCAGCAGCTTAGATGGAAAGGGGGGTCAGCCCCAGCATTTT
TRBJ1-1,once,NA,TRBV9,CASSSGVRGLNTEAFF,TGTGCCAGCAGCTCAGGGGTGCGGGGGCTGAACACTGAAGCTTTCTTT
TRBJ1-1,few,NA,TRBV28,CASLGGTLNTEAFF,TGTGCCAGCTTGGGGGGGACATTGAACACTGAAGCTTTCTTT
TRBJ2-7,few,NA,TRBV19,CASSLAVNSYEQYF,TGTGCCAGTAGTTTAGCCGTTAACTCCTACGAGCAGTACTTC
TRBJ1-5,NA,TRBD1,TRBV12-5,CASGLAGQGQLYQPQHF,TGTGCTAGTGGTTTGGCAGGACAGGGGCAATTATATCAGCCCCAGCATTTT
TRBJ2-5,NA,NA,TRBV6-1,CASSEPETQYF,TGTGCCAGCAGTGAACCAGAGACCCAGTACTTC
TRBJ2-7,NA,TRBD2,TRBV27,CASSLRGSGYEQYF,TGTGCCAGCAGTTTACGCGGGAGTGGGTACGAGCAGTACTTC